This TCR beta chain comes out of a study of human T cells and chemical hapten exposure. Study-wide findings and caveats: Counts of TCRs expanded at PT1 correlated positively with patch test score.

Germline V CDR1 and CDR2: SGHNT, YENEEA. Trimming removed 5 bases from V and 6 bases from J, with 13 bases in between. This CDR3 comprises 14 residues. As concerns this clonotype: Antigen specificity is unknown.

MiXCR, run by TCRdb on the RACE reads, gives a single entry per CDR3 protein. The data show under 400,000 distinct CDR3 sequences, more than 4.5% seen once. Time point meaning: pre-sensitization, week 0. Treatment indicated: therapeutic diphenylcyclopropenone sensitization with weekly scalp DPC. The sample was whole blood, taken in connection with sensitization to the hapten diphenylcyclopropenone (DPC). This receptor was taken from a woman aged 45-65 years with alopecia areata. Some clones in this sample may be carry-over from other donors' samples. The chain carries TRBV11-3 and TRBJ2-2, with D unresolved. For the CDR3, the DNA is TGTGCCAGCAGCGCGCAGACCGGGCCCGGGGAGCTGTTTTTT. This sequence encodes CASSAQTGPGELFF.